The 7 T cell receptor beta chains given below trace back to one sample, sequenced in a study of regulatory T cells in long-lasting Graves disease. The authors built TCR beta libraries using iRepertoire HTBI primers and Arm-PCR of CDR3 regions. TCRdb recomputed calls from the multiplex PCR reads with MiXCR, one row per CDR3 protein. Among 360,000 or so distinct CDR3 sequences, around 17% were seen once, and the ten largest hold about 32%. Described time point: newly diagnosed GD, antithyroid drugs for less than 3 months. The TCR library used RNA extracted from PBMCs. This sample also belongs to another study, concerning T cells in Graves' hyperthyroidism and ophthalmopathy.

This specimen was peripheral blood mononuclear cells (PBMCs), taken at new diagnosis, from a patient treated with antithyroid drugs. Receptor source: a man between 35 and 55 years old with Graves disease.

This clonotype was recorded at least ten times. The chain recombines TRBV24-1 with TRBJ2-5; D might be TRBD1 (6 bases). Deletions cut 4 bases from V and 5 bases from J, with 19 bases between. Germline loops: CDR1 KGHDR, CDR2 SFDVKD. The CDR3 runs to 16 residues. DNA of the CDR3: TGTGCCACCAGTGACCACCCGGGAAATCAGGGGGAGACCCAGTACTTC. Residues: CATSDHPGNQGETQYF.

This rearrangement joins TRBV2 to TRBJ2-5, with D perhaps matching TRBD1 or TRBD2 (5 bases each). Germline V gives CDR1 SNHLY, CDR2 FYNNEI. This CDR3 spans 15 amino acids. V lost 7 bases and J 8 bases, leaving 23 bases between the germline ends. The CDR3 sequence: CASTWDETLTRTQYF. CDR3 sequence (DNA): TGTGCCAGCACGTGGGACGAAACCCTAACGCGTACCCAGTACTTC. Combining the CDR3 with reference TRBV2 and TRBJ2-5 gives the whole variable domain EPEVTQTPSHQVTQMGQEVILRCVPISNHLYFYWYRQILGQKVEFLVSFYNNEISEKSEIFDDQFSVERPDGSNFTLKIRSTKLEDSAMYFCASTWDETLTRTQYFGPGTRLLVL.

This clonotype was counted ten times or more. The chain is built from TRBV7-2 and TRBJ2-7; TRBD2 matches 7 bases. Germline V gene data show CDR1 as SGHTA and CDR2 as FQGNSA. This CDR3 region has 14 residues. With V trimmed by 5 bases and J by 0 bases, 4 bases remained unmatched. The DNA for the CDR3 is TGTGCCAGCAGCCCCGGACTAGTCTCCTACGAGCAGTACTTC. It yields the protein CASSPGLVSYEQYF.

The chain carries TRBV6-1 and TRBJ2-4; D remains ambiguous. Germline CDR1 and CDR2: MNHNS and SASEGT. This CDR3 spans 12 amino acids. Trimming left V 8 bases short and J 9 bases short, with 14 bases between. The DNA of the CDR3 is TGTGCCAGCTCCGGGCCCTCGGGCATTCAGTACTTC. This translates into CASSGPSGIQYF.

This clonotype was found many times. The chain couples TRBV15 to TRBJ2-1; weak D call: TRBD2 (7 bases). This CDR3 comprises 16 residues. V was trimmed by 8 bases and J by 3 bases, leaving 20 bases between them. The germline V gene encodes CDR1 LNHNV and CDR2 YYDKDF (reference sequence). CDR3 bases: TGTGCCACCTTCGCAGGAGAGGGGGGGCTCTACAATGAGCAGTTCTTC. This encodes CATFAGEGGLYNEQFF.

This clonotype was detected many times. This chain connects TRBV28 to TRBJ2-1; a possible D gene is TRBD2 (6 bases). The CDR3 has 13 amino acids. The ends were cut back, 7 bases at V and 7 bases at J, with 14 bases in the middle. Germline CDR1 and CDR2: MDHEN and SYDVKM. CDR3 region: CASKAGSWNEQFF. The CDR3 DNA follows: TGTGCCAGCAAGGCGGGGAGTTGGAATGAGCAGTTCTTC.

This clonotype was observed a few times. The V and J genes are TRBV7-3 and TRBJ2-2; 8 nucleotides line up with TRBD1. CDR3 length equals 16 residues. Germline CDR1 reads SGHTA; CDR2 reads FQGTGA. J lost 3 bases, V lost 2 bases, and 5 bases had no gene match. CDR3: CASSLQDRADTGELFF. The CDR3 DNA follows: TGTGCCAGCAGCTTACAGGACAGGGCGGACACCGGGGAGCTGTTTTTT.